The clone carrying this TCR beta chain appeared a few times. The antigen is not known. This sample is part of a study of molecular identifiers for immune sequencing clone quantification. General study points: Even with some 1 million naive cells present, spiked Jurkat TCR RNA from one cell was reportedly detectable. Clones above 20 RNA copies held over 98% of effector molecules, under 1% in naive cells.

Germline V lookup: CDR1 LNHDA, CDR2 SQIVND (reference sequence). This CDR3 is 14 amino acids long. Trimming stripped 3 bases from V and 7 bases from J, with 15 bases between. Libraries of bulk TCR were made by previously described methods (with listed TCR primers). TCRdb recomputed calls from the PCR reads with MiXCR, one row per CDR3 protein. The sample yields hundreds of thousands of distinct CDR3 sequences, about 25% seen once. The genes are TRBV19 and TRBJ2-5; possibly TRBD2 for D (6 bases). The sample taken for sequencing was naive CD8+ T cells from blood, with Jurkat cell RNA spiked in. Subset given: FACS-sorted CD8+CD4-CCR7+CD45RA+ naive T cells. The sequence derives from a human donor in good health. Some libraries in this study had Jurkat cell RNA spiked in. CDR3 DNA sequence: TGTGCCAGTAGTATGGCTGCGGGGTCACGGACCCAGTACTTC. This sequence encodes CASSMAAGSRTQYF.